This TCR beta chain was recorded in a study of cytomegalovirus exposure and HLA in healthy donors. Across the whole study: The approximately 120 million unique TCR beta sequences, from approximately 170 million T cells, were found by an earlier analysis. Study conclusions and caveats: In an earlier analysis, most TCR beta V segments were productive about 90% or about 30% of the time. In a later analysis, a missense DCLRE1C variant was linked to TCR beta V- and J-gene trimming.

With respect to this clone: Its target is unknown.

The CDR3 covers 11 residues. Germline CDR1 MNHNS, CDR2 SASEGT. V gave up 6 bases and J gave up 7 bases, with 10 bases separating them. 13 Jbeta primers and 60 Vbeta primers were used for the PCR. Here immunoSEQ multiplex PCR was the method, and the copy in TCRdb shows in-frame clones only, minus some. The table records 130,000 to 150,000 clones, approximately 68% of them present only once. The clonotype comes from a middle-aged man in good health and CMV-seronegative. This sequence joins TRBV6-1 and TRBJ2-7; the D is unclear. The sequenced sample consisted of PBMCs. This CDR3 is CASSQLVEQYF. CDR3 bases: TGTGCCAGCAGCCAGTTGGTGGAGCAGTACTTC.